These 24 T cell receptor beta chains share one sample of origin, sequenced in a study of shared clonotypes between healthy human individuals. TCRdb's copy holds only in-frame clones and misses some; the assay was immunoSEQ multiplex PCR. This sample has about 1.4 million clones, with 95% to 97% found just once. The sequencing input was naive CD4+ T cells sorted from blood. Subset noted: CD45RA+ positively selected. Receptors were obtained from a man aged 25 to 40 in good health.

As DNA, the CDR3 is TGTGCTAGTGGTCGAGCAAGGGGAGAGAACACTGAAGCTTTCTTT. Amino acid sequence: CASGRARGENTEAFF. The rearrangement joins TRBV12-5 to TRBJ1-1; a possible D gene is TRBD1 (5 bases). Per germline, CDR1 LGHNT and CDR2 FRNRAP. The CDR3 extends over 15 amino acids. V dropped 5 bases and J dropped 1 base, with 14 bases sitting between them.

This clone has only one observation. Additional DNA sequences in this sample encode the identical CDR3. This chain links TRBV9 with TRBJ1-3; D uncertain. This CDR3 contains 16 residues. V was clipped by 0 bases and J by 0 bases, with 10 bases between them. Germline V gene data show CDR1 as SGDLS and CDR2 as YYNGEE. The CDR3 DNA follows: TGTGCCAGCAGCGTAGGTGGATCGAGCTCTGGAAACACCATATATTTT. This encodes CASSVGGSSSGNTIYF.

This clone was found once. A read error may explain this, as a much larger clone is one base away. The chain couples TRBV9 to TRBJ2-7; D is unresolved. Trimming cost V 3 bases and J 3 bases, with 1 base left between them. This CDR3 has 10 amino acids. CDR1 and CDR2 from the germline V gene are SGDLS and YYNGEE. CDR3 loop: CASSDYEQYF. CDR3 nucleotide sequence: TGTGCCAGCAGCGACTACGAGCAGTACTTC. Full variable domain (missing parts from reference TRBV9 and TRBJ2-7): DSGVTQTPKHLITATGQRVTLRCSPRSGDLSVYWYQQSLDQGLQFLIQYYNGEERAKGNILERFSAQQFPDLHSELNLSSLELGDSALYFCASSDYEQYFGPGTRLTVT.

The chain links TRBV28 to TRBJ2-4; a possible D gene is TRBD1 (6 bases). The CDR3 totals 17 residues. Trimming shortened V by 2 bases and J by 3 bases, and 17 bases separated the two germline ends. Germline V gives CDR1 MDHEN, CDR2 SYDVKM. This CDR3 is CASSLPLQGRIKNIQYF. CDR3 bases: TGTGCCAGCAGTTTACCCTTACAGGGAAGGATCAAAAACATTCAGTACTTC. The entire variable domain, with the rest obtained from reference TRBV28 and TRBJ2-4, is as follows: DVKVTQSSRYLVKRTGEKVFLECVQDMDHENMFWYRQDPGLGLRLIYFSYDVKMKEKGDIPEGYSVSREKKERFSLILESASTNQTSMYLCASSLPLQGRIKNIQYFGAGTRLSVL.

V is TRBV5-1 and J is TRBJ2-7, with D maybe TRBD2 (6 bases). CDR1 and CDR2 from the germline V gene are SGHRS and YFSETQ. V dropped 4 bases and J dropped 2 bases, with 13 bases sitting between them. The CDR3 runs 14 residues. The CDR3 loop reads CASSASGPPYEQYF. Here the CDR3 DNA reads TGCGCCAGCAGCGCAAGCGGGCCCCCCTACGAGCAGTACTTC.

The chain uses TRBV6-1 and TRBJ2-2, with a tentative D call TRBD2 (6 bases). The CDR3 has 14 residues. Germline assignment: CDR1 MNHNS and CDR2 SASEGT. Between the trimmed V and J ends, which lost 2 bases and 7 bases, there was a span of 11 bases. For the CDR3, the DNA is TGTGCCAGCAGTGAATGGGGGGTTGACGGGGAGCTGTTTTTT. It yields the protein CASSEWGVDGELFF.

V usage is TRBV5-5 and J usage is TRBJ2-1, with TRBD2 identical over 7 bases. V lost 4 bases to trimming and J lost 7 bases; unmatched junction nucleotides: 14. CDR1 is SGHKS and CDR2 is YYEKEE in the germline V gene (reference sequence). The CDR3 covers 16 residues. CDR3 coding DNA: TGTGCCAGCAGCCCCGGAGCGGGACTTTTGGGGAATGAGCAGTTCTTC. Its protein is CASSPGAGLLGNEQFF.

The chain has TRBV28 and TRBJ1-4, with 7 nucleotides matching TRBD1. CDR1 MDHEN and CDR2 SYDVKM come from the germline V gene. The CDR3 consists of 17 residues. V trimming: 6 bases; J trimming: 4 bases; junction bases outside the gene matches: 14. CDR3 in amino acids: CASRPHRGKGYNEKLFF. The CDR3 coding sequence is TGTGCCAGCAGGCCCCACAGGGGTAAGGGGTATAATGAAAAACTGTTTTTT.

The chain combines TRBV5-6 with TRBJ2-1; TRBD2 matches at 8 bases. Germline CDR1 reads SGHDT; CDR2 reads YYEEEE. The CDR3 has 15 residues. Trimming took 6 bases from V and 5 from J; bases not matched to a gene: 10. The DNA for the CDR3 is TGTGCCAGCAAGTTCGAACTAGCGGACGACAATGAGCAGTTCTTC. The encoded protein is CASKFELADDNEQFF.

DNA of the CDR3: TGTGCCAGCGTACGGGGACGGGGCTACGAGCAGTACTTC. Protein: CASVRGRGYEQYF. The rearrangement joins TRBV11-2 to TRBJ2-7; D is perhaps TRBD1 or TRBD2 (5 bases each). V gave up 8 bases and J gave up 3 bases, with 14 bases separating them. This CDR3 comprises 13 residues. Germline CDR1 and CDR2: SGHAT and FQNNGV.

V gene TRBV19 combines with J gene TRBJ2-2; no clear D. CDR1 is LNHDA and CDR2 is SQIVND in the germline V gene (reference sequence). This CDR3 has 15 residues. V was shortened by 7 bases and J by 3 bases, with 15 bases between the two germline ends. The CDR3 coding sequence is TGTGCCAGTACCTCCCTGGCCGACGACACCGGGGAGCTGTTTTTT. Its translation is CASTSLADDTGELFF. The full variable domain, in which reference TRBV19 and TRBJ2-2 provide the parts outside the CDR3, is DGGITQSPKYLFRKEGQNVTLSCEQNLNHDAMYWYRQDPGQGLRLIYYSQIVNDFQKGDIAEGYSVSREKKESFPLTVTSAQKNPTAFYLCASTSLADDTGELFFGEGSRLTVL.

The gene calls are TRBV15 and TRBJ2-1, with 8 bases aligning to TRBD1. J gave up 0 bases and V 5 bases, and 9 bases lay outside the gene matches. The CDR3 is 17 amino acids. The V gene's germline CDR1 is LNHNV and CDR2 YYDKDF (reference sequence). The CDR3: CATSQEKTGGSYNEQFF. CDR3 bases: TGTGCCACCAGCCAAGAGAAAACAGGGGGCTCCTACAATGAGCAGTTCTTC.

This clone was detected only once. The gene calls are TRBV30 and TRBJ1-2, with D possibly matching TRBD1 (5 bases). Deletions cut 0 bases from V and 5 bases from J, with 10 bases between. Germline V gene sequence: CDR1 GTSNPN, CDR2 SVGIG (reference sequence). The CDR3 has 13 residues. The CDR3 DNA reads TGTGCCTGGAGTGTACTGGACAAATATGGCTACACCTTC. It yields the protein CAWSVLDKYGYTF.

The rearrangement uses TRBV27 and TRBJ2-1, with a weak D call TRBD1 (6 bases). Germline V gene data show CDR1 as MNHEY and CDR2 as SMNVEV (reference sequence). The CDR3 has 15 amino acids. V was clipped by 10 bases and J by 7 bases, with 23 bases between them. CDR3 sequence (DNA): TGTGCCACGTCCGGAATGGGGACACCCGTGAATGAGCAGTTCTTC. This gives the protein CATSGMGTPVNEQFF.

The gene calls are TRBV9 and TRBJ2-3; 10 nucleotides line up with TRBD2. The J segment lost 2 bases and the V segment lost 1 base, leaving 4 bases of the junction unmatched. The CDR3 consists of 16 residues. Per germline, CDR1 SGDLS and CDR2 YYNGEE. CDR3 sequence reads: CASSVRTSGTTDTQYF. The CDR3 nucleotides are TGTGCCAGCAGCGTACGGACTAGCGGTACCACAGATACGCAGTATTTT.

This chain connects TRBV27 to TRBJ2-1, with TRBD1 matching over 12 bases. The ends lost 3 bases at V and 8 bases at J; junction bases unmatched: 5. The CDR3 has 15 amino acids. CDR1 and CDR2 (germline): MNHEY, SMNVEV (reference sequence). The CDR3 coding sequence is TGTGCCAGCAGTTTGAGGGACAGGGGGCACGATGAGCAGTTCTTC. Translating it yields CASSLRDRGHDEQFF.

The rearrangement uses TRBV5-1 and TRBJ2-3; possibly TRBD1 for D (5 bases). V gave up 2 bases and J gave up 1 base, with 14 bases separating them. There are 16 residues in the CDR3. CDR1 SGHRS and CDR2 YFSETQ come from the germline V gene. The CDR3 spells CASSFVGAQGTDTQYF. CDR3 DNA: TGCGCCAGCAGCTTTGTAGGGGCGCAGGGCACAGATACGCAGTATTTT.

This clone was counted a few times. CDR3 sequence reads: CASSRDRGSYEQYF. CDR3 DNA sequence: TGCGCCAGCAGCAGGGACCGAGGCTCCTACGAGCAGTACTTC. The J gene is TRBJ2-7, the V gene TRBV5-1; D assignment may be TRBD1 or TRBD2 (5 bases each). Germline V CDR1 and CDR2: SGHRS, YFSETQ. CDR3 length: 14 amino acids. The ends were cut back, 4 bases at V and 0 bases at J, with 11 bases in the middle.

The V and J genes are TRBV6-1 and TRBJ1-5, with D unclear. Between the trimmed V and J ends, which lost 1 base and 6 bases, there was a span of 10 bases. Looked up from germline, CDR1 is MNHNS and CDR2 is SASEGT. CDR3 length: 14 residues. The CDR3 region is CASSEVDGAQPQHF. As DNA, the CDR3 is TGTGCCAGCAGTGAAGTCGACGGAGCTCAGCCCCAGCATTTT.

This rearrangement joins TRBV7-9 to TRBJ2-7, with D uncertain. The CDR3 sequence is 15 residues long. V dropped 2 bases and J dropped 3 bases, with 14 bases sitting between them. Per germline, CDR1 SEHNR and CDR2 FQNEAQ (reference sequence). The CDR3 DNA reads as TGTGCCAGCAGCTTATACTTGGCGGCCAACTACGAGCAGTACTTC. This gives the protein CASSLYLAANYEQYF.

The CDR3 DNA reads as TGTGCCAGTAGTATAGGACGGGCCTCTGGAAACACCATATATTTT. This sequence encodes CASSIGRASGNTIYF. The chain recombines TRBV19 with TRBJ1-3; D unresolved. The CDR3 loop spans 15 amino acids. Germline loops: CDR1 LNHDA, CDR2 SQIVND (reference sequence). V shed 1 base and J shed 0 bases, with 7 bases lying between them. The full variable domain, rest sourced from reference TRBV19 and TRBJ1-3, is DGGITQSPKYLFRKEGQNVTLSCEQNLNHDAMYWYRQDPGQGLRLIYYSQIVNDFQKGDIAEGYSVSREKKESFPLTVTSAQKNPTAFYLCASSIGRASGNTIYFGEGSWLTVV.

The chain joins TRBV18 to TRBJ2-3; possible D gene TRBD1, 5 bases. The germline V gene encodes CDR1 KGHSH and CDR2 LQKENI. This CDR3 has 17 amino acids. V was pared by 0 bases and J by 4 bases, with 17 bases between. The CDR3 reads CASSPPRVNLGPDTQYF. Here the CDR3 DNA reads TGTGCCAGCTCACCACCTAGGGTGAATTTGGGGCCAGATACGCAGTATTTT.

The rearrangement joins TRBV6-4 to TRBJ2-1; the D is unclear. V lost 3 bases and J lost 3, with 9 bases in between. The CDR3 sequence is 14 residues long. Germline assignment: CDR1 MRHNA and CDR2 SNTAGT. The CDR3 region has the DNA TGTGCCAGCAGTGAGACCAAAAACTACAATGAGCAGTTCTTC. Translated: CASSETKNYNEQFF.

The chain couples TRBV11-2 to TRBJ2-7, with 7 bases identical to TRBD2. Germline CDR1 and CDR2: SGHAT and FQNNGV. The V and J ends lost 2 bases and 2 bases, in that order; junction bases with no gene match: 6. The CDR3 contains 15 residues. CDR3 coding DNA: TGTGCCAGCAGCTTAAAAAGCGGGACGGCCTACGAGCAGTACTTC. Its protein product is CASSLKSGTAYEQYF.